This T cell receptor beta chain was sequenced during a study of cytotoxic CD8 clonotypes in ibrutinib-treated CLL. Across the whole study: 11 relapsed/refractory, more than 14 treatment-naive; 17 IGHV unmutated.

This CDR3 comprises 14 residues. V dropped 5 bases and J dropped 0 bases, with 9 bases sitting between them. The germline gives CDR1 SGHNT, CDR2 YENEEA. Genomic DNA in an amount of approximately 2.2 micrograms was extracted from cryopreserved PBMCs and used for the preparation of TCR beta libraries. Researchers set a sequencing depth target of 1 in 200,000 to 1 in 1 million T cells. Data came from immunoSEQ multiplex PCR; TCRdb stores just in-frame clones and leaves some out. Among hundreds of thousands of clones listed, under 70% were seen once. This clone was seen once. Its specificity is unknown. Findings and limits, study-wide: T-cell clonality at baseline went above that of age-matched healthy donors and rose and fell with circulating CD8+ T-cell counts.

The source is a human donor with chronic lymphocytic leukemia. The source was PBMCs, collected after 36 months of ibrutinib treatment. The chain joins TRBV11-3 to TRBJ2-3, with D perhaps TRBD1 or TRBD2 (5 bases each). For the CDR3, the DNA is TGTGCCAGCAGCGGGGGTCCTAGCACAGATACGCAGTATTTT. Its translation is CASSGGPSTDTQYF.